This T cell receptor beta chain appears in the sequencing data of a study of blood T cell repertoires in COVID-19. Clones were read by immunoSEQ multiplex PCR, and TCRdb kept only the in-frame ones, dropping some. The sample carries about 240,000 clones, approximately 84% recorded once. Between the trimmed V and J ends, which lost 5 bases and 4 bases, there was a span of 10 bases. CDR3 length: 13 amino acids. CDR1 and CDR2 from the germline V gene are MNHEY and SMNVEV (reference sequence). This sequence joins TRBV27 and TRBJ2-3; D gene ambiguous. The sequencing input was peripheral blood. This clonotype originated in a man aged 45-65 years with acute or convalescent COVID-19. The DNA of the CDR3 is TGTGCCAGCAGTGCCACACAGCCAGATACGCAGTATTTT. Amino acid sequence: CASSATQPDTQYF.